A single sample gave rise to the 4 T cell receptor beta chains below, sequenced in a study of blood T cell repertoires in COVID-19. The table came from immunoSEQ multiplex PCR; TCRdb's copy has only in-frame clones and leaves some out. The sample yields fewer than 300,000 clones, roughly 79% seen once. The material sequenced was peripheral blood. All receptors come from a woman aged 55-69 years with active or convalescent COVID-19.

The chain uses TRBV29-1 and TRBJ1-2; 9 bases match TRBD1. Trimming at V came to 4 bases and at J to 4 bases, leaving 4 bases not matched to a gene. Germline CDR1 reads SQVTM; CDR2 reads ANQGSEA. The CDR3 length is 13 residues. The CDR3 sequence: CSVGTGVFYGYTF. CDR3 coding DNA: TGCAGCGTTGGGACAGGGGTATTCTATGGCTACACCTTC.

This chain uses TRBV11-3 with TRBJ1-3; D is ambiguous. With 4 bases removed from V and 9 bases from J, the gap between germline ends came to 13 bases. The CDR3 contains 13 residues. The V gene's germline CDR1 is SGHNT and CDR2 YENEEA. This CDR3 is CASSSPNAGTIYF. In DNA, the CDR3 is TGTGCCAGCAGCTCCCCAAACGCCGGCACCATATATTTT.

The chain joins TRBV11-2 to TRBJ1-5, with 7 bases lining up with TRBD1. V lost 4 bases, J lost 4 bases, and 4 bases stayed unmatched. This CDR3 contains 14 residues. Germline V gene lookup returns CDR1 SGHAT and CDR2 FQNNGV. The CDR3 loop reads CASSSQGLNQPQHF. The CDR3 DNA is TGTGCCAGCAGCTCACAGGGGCTGAATCAGCCCCAGCATTTT.

V usage is TRBV6-2 or TRBV6-3 and J usage is TRBJ1-2, with D unresolved. The CDR3 extends over 12 amino acids. V dropped 4 bases and J dropped 5 bases, with 8 bases sitting between them. Per germline, CDR1 MNHEY and CDR2 SVGEGT. The CDR3 is CASSLSGYGYTF. The CDR3 DNA sequence: TGTGCCAGCAGTTTGTCGGGGTATGGCTACACCTTC.